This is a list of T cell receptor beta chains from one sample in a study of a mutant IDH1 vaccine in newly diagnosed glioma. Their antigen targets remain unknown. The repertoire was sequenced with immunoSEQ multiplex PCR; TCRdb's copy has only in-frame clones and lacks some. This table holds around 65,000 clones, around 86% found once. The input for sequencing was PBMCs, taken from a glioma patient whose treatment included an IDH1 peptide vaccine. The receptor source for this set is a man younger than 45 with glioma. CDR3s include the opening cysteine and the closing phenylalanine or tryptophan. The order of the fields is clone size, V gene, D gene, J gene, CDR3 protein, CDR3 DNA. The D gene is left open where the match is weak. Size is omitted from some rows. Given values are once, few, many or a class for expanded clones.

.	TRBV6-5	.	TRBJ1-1	CASTDRAGSHTEAFF	TGTGCCAGCACCGACCGAGCCGGGTCCCACACTGAAGCTTTCTTT
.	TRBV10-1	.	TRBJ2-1	CASSESRGGQWNEQFF	TGCGCCAGCAGTGAGAGTAGGGGAGGTCAGTGGAATGAGCAGTTCTTC
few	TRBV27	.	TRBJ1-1	CASRRAGTLNTEAFF	TGTGCCAGCAGAAGAGCGGGGACGTTGAACACTGAAGCTTTCTTT
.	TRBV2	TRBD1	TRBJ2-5	CASSKPGQGKETQYF	TGTGCCAGCAGCAAACCGGGACAGGGAAAAGAGACCCAGTACTTC
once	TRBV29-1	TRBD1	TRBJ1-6	CSIKYGTGNSPLHF	TGCAGCATCAAGTACGGGACAGGAAATTCACCCCTCCACTTT
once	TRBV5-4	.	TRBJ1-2	CASSLTGILSFRPFGYTF	TGTGCCAGCAGCTTGACAGGGATTTTGTCTTTTCGCCCCTTTGGCTACACCTTC
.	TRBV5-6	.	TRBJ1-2	CASSFLGYGYTF	TGTGCCAGCAGCTTTTTGGGCTATGGCTACACCTTC
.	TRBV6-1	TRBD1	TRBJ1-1	CASSEYGQGWTEAFF	TGTGCCAGCAGTGAATACGGACAGGGATGGACTGAAGCTTTCTTT
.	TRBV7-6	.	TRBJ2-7	CASSPRGLSYEQYF	TGTGCCAGCAGCCCCAGGGGTCTGTCCTACGAGCAGTACTTC
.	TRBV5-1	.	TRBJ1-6	CASGRTGITPGPLHF	TGCGCCAGCGGACGGACGGGCATCACTCCCGGACCCCTCCACTTT
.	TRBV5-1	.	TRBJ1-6	CASSLVSGAKGGSYNSPLHF	TGCGCCAGCAGCTTGGTTTCGGGGGCGAAAGGGGGATCCTATAATTCACCCCTCCACTTT
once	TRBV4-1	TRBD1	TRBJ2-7	CASSPGTGGWGNEQYF	TGCGCCAGCAGTCCCGGGACAGGGGGCTGGGGGAACGAGCAGTACTTC
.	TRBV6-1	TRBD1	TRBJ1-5	CASSLTGEYQPQHF	TGTGCCAGCAGTTTGACAGGGGAGTATCAGCCCCAGCATTTT
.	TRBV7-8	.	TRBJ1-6	CASSSAPTSNSPLHF	TGTGCCAGCAGCTCAGCCCCGACAAGTAATTCACCCCTCCACTTT
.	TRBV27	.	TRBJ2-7	CASSLLGYEQYF	TGTGCCAGCAGTTTATTGGGGTACGAGCAGTACTTC
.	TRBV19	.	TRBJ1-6	CASRRDPLASPLHF	TGTGCCAGTCGCCGGGACCCCCTCGCCTCACCCCTCCACTTT
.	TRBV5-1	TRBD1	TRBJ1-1	CASSLPTGDTEAFF	TGCGCCAGCAGCCTACCTACAGGGGACACTGAAGCTTTCTTT
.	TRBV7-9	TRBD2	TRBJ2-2	CASSPPGTSGVELFF	TGTGCCAGCAGCCCGCCCGGGACTAGCGGGGTGGAGCTGTTTTTT
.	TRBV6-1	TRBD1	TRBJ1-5	CASSGTGNNQPQHF	TGTGCCAGCTCCGGGACAGGGAATAATCAGCCCCAGCATTTT
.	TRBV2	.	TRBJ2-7	CASSEELLDPYEQYF	TGTGCCAGCAGTGAAGAGTTGCTAGACCCCTACGAGCAGTACTTC
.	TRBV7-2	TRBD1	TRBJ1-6	CASSPRGTGNSPLHF	TGTGCCAGCAGCCCGAGGGGGACAGGGAATTCACCCCTCCACTTT
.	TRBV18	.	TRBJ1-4	CASSPLGAGGQAGEKLFF	TGTGCCAGCTCACCACTCGGGGCCGGTGGGCAGGCTGGTGAAAAACTGTTTTTT
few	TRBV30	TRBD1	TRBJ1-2	CAWSGTGVGYTF	TGTGCCTGGAGTGGAACAGGGGTTGGCTACACCTTC
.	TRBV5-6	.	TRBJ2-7	CASSLVWTASYEQYF	TGTGCCAGCAGCTTGGTGTGGACAGCCTCCTACGAGCAGTACTTC
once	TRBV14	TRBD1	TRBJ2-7	CASGQGQGIYEQYF	TGTGCCAGCGGACAGGGACAGGGTATCTACGAGCAGTACTTC
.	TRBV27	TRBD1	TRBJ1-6	CASSLGQGAGSPLHF	TGTGCCAGCAGTTTAGGACAGGGGGCTGGGTCACCCCTCCACTTT
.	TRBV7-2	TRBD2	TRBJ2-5	CASSLAGRGVETQYF	TGTGCCAGCAGCTTAGCCGGGCGGGGGGTAGAGACCCAGTACTTC
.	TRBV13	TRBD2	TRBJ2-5	CASSSNNGLAGGDRETQYF	TGTGCCAGCAGCTCCAATAACGGACTAGCGGGGGGGGATCGAGAGACCCAGTACTTC
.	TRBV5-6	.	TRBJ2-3	CASSQGYLSTDTQYF	TGTGCCAGCAGCCAGGGTTATCTTAGCACAGATACGCAGTATTTT
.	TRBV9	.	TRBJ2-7	CASSGTASYEQYF	TGTGCCAGCAGCGGGACAGCCTCCTACGAGCAGTACTTC
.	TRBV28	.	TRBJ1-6	CASSFSQGAYNSPLHF	TGTGCCAGCAGTTTCAGTCAGGGCGCCTATAATTCACCCCTCCACTTT
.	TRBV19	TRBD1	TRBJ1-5	CASRGQGWGNQPQHF	TGTGCCAGTAGGGGACAGGGTTGGGGCAATCAGCCCCAGCATTTT
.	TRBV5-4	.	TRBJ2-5	CASKRGGETQYF	TGTGCCAGCAAGAGGGGGGGAGAGACCCAGTACTTC
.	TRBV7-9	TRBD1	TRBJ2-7	CASSLLGQSYEQYF	TGTGCCAGCAGCCTCTTGGGACAGTCCTACGAGCAGTACTTC
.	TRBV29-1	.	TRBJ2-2	CSVGGASTNTGELFF	TGCAGCGTTGGAGGGGCTTCCACCAACACCGGGGAGCTGTTTTTT
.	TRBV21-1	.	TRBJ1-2	CASSRRTVRSVYGYTF	TGTGCCAGCAGCAGACGGACAGTGAGGAGCGTCTATGGCTACACCTTC
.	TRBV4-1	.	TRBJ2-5	CASSQYAVQETQYF	TGCGCCAGCAGCCAGTACGCGGTACAAGAGACCCAGTACTTC
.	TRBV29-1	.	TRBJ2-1	CSVENGVQFF	TGCAGCGTTGAAAATGGTGTGCAGTTCTTC
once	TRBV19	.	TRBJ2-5	CASSLTISGAQYF	TGTGCCAGTAGTCTCACAATTTCAGGGGCCCAGTACTTC
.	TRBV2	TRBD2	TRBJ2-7	CASRAGGTYEQYF	TGTGCCAGCAGGGCCGGGGGGACCTACGAGCAGTACTTC
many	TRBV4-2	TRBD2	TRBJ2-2	CASSQDGAGEPNTGELFF	TGTGCCAGCAGCCAAGATGGGGCGGGGGAGCCTAACACCGGGGAGCTGTTTTTT
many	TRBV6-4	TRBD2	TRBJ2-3	CASSSGLAGGPDTQYF	TGTGCCAGCAGTAGCGGACTAGCGGGGGGCCCAGATACGCAGTATTTT
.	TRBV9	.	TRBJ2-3	CASSVVGGEAGDTQYF	TGTGCCAGCAGCGTAGTGGGGGGAGAGGCGGGAGATACGCAGTATTTT
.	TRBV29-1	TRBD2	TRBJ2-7	CSVAPAGYSYEQYF	TGCAGCGTTGCCCCAGCGGGGTACTCCTACGAGCAGTACTTC
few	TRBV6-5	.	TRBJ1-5	CASRLMTGTGGPQHF	TGTGCCAGCAGACTAATGACCGGTACGGGGGGGCCCCAGCATTTT
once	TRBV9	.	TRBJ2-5	CASSVREGVTGETQYF	TGTGCCAGCAGCGTAAGGGAAGGGGTCACTGGGGAGACCCAGTACTTC
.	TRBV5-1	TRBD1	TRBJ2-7	CASSKGAVSYEQYF	TGCGCCAGCAGCAAGGGGGCTGTTTCCTACGAGCAGTACTTC
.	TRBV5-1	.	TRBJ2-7	CASSLEAGFYEQYF	TGCGCCAGCAGCTTGGAAGCAGGGTTCTACGAGCAGTACTTC
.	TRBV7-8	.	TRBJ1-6	CASGDGGGNSPLHF	TGTGCCAGCGGAGATGGTGGTGGGAATTCACCCCTCCACTTT